The 24 T cell receptor beta chains listed next were all sequenced from one sample in a study of CD8 T cells in ankylosing spondylitis. TCRdb re-called the 5' RACE reads with MiXCR, one entry per CDR3 protein. The sample holds about 310,000 distinct CDR3 sequences, under 25% seen once. Specimen: blood, either unsorted or a sorted T cell fraction (not recorded which). These receptors came from a female donor with ankylosing spondylitis or in good health (not recorded which).

This clonotype was found many times. The V call is TRBV6-5, the J call TRBJ1-1, with D uncertain. CDR3 length equals 15 residues. Germline CDR1 is MNHEY and CDR2 is SVGAGI. Trimming left V 0 bases short and J 2 bases short, with 10 bases between. CDR3 DNA sequence: TGTGCCAGCAGTTACTCACTAGGACGAAACACTGAAGCTTTCTTT. It yields the protein CASSYSLGRNTEAFF.

The chain has TRBV2 and TRBJ2-1; 9 nucleotides line up with TRBD2. This CDR3 is built from 15 residues. Germline CDR1 and CDR2: SNHLY and FYNNEI. The V gene end was trimmed by 2 bases and the J gene end by 7 bases; junction bases not matched to a gene: 6. CDR3 bases: TGTGCCAGCAGTGAACGGTCTAGCGGGATGAATGAGCAGTTCTTC. Protein: CASSERSSGMNEQFF.

This clonotype was seen only a few times. This chain links TRBV20-1 with TRBJ2-1; 9 bases are shared with TRBD2. From germline, CDR1 is DFQATT and CDR2 SNEGSKA (reference sequence). This CDR3 contains 15 residues. Germline trimming cut 1 base from V and 2 bases from J; bases unmatched to any gene: 3. CDR3 protein: CSARGSGGTYNEQFF. As DNA, the CDR3 is TGCAGTGCTAGAGGTAGCGGGGGAACCTACAATGAGCAGTTCTTC.

This clonotype was recorded many times. The V gene is TRBV5-1, the J gene TRBJ2-7; possibly TRBD1 for D (6 bases). V was shortened by 4 bases and J by 2 bases, with 19 bases between the two germline ends. This CDR3 has 16 residues. Germline V lookup: CDR1 SGHRS, CDR2 YFSETQ. For the CDR3, the DNA is TGCGCCAGCAGCCACTTGGACAGTAACTTAGCCTACGAGCAGTACTTC. Translation gives CASSHLDSNLAYEQYF.

The V and J genes are TRBV6-5 and TRBJ2-7, with D possibly being TRBD1 (5 bases). V was pared by 2 bases and J by 2 bases, with 16 bases between. The CDR3 consists of 16 residues. Germline V lookup: CDR1 MNHEY, CDR2 SVGAGI. The CDR3 DNA is TGTGCCAGCAGTTACGTTATTGCCACAGGAGCCTACGAGCAGTACTTC. Its protein product is CASSYVIATGAYEQYF.

V and J are TRBV6-5 and TRBJ1-5; TRBD1 agrees at 7 bases. CDR1 MNHEY and CDR2 SVGAGI come from the germline V gene. Trimming at V came to 4 bases and at J to 1 base, leaving 4 bases not matched to a gene. The CDR3 has 15 amino acids. The CDR3 sequence is CASSFGTASNQPQHF. The DNA of the CDR3 is TGTGCCAGCAGTTTCGGGACAGCAAGCAATCAGCCCCAGCATTTT.

The chain recombines TRBV12-3 or TRBV12-4 with TRBJ2-2; 8 nucleotides match TRBD1. V was pared by 6 bases and J by 13 bases, with 16 bases of the junction left unmatched. There are 15 residues in the CDR3. CDR3 in DNA: TGTGCCAGCAGCCCCCTCCCCCAGACAGGGGTATCGCTGTTTTTT. Protein: CASSPLPQTGVSLFF.

This clonotype appeared a few times. V is TRBV11-2 and J is TRBJ2-5, with 7 positions matching TRBD1. With 5 bases clipped from V and 5 bases from J, the junction kept 11 bases outside the gene matches. CDR1 is SGHAT and CDR2 is FQNNGV in the germline V gene. The CDR3 spans 15 residues. The DNA of the CDR3 is TGTGCCAGCAGCCAATTAAAGGGGGCGCGGGAGACCCAGTACTTC. This encodes CASSQLKGARETQYF. Full variable domain (rest looked up from reference TRBV11-2 and TRBJ2-5): EAGVAQSPRYKIIEKRQSVAFWCNPISGHATLYWYQQILGQGPKLLIQFQNNGVVDDSQLPKDRFSAERLKGVDSTLKIQPAKLEDSAVYLCASSQLKGARETQYFGPGTRLLVL.

The rearrangement uses TRBV9 and TRBJ1-2; D is perhaps TRBD1 (6 bases). The CDR3 contains 14 residues. With 4 bases removed from V and 4 bases from J, the gap between germline ends came to 14 bases. CDR1 and CDR2 from the germline V gene are SGDLS and YYNGEE. CDR3 coding DNA: TGTGCCAGCAGCCAGACGGGGGGGGCCTATGGCTACACCTTC. Its protein product is CASSQTGGAYGYTF.

The chain links TRBV7-3 to TRBJ2-3; D may be TRBD1 (5 bases). The CDR3 length is 14 residues. Trimming shortened V by 1 base and J by 2 bases, and 7 bases separated the two germline ends. Per the germline V gene, CDR1 is SGHTA and CDR2 is FQGTGA. In DNA form, the CDR3 reads TGTGCCAGCAGCTTAAGTGGGGCCACAGATACGCAGTATTTT. It is translated as CASSLSGATDTQYF.

V usage is TRBV6-1 and J usage is TRBJ1-1; D remains unclear. V was trimmed by 6 bases and J by 4 bases, leaving 15 bases between them. The CDR3 spans 14 residues. Germline V gene sequence: CDR1 MNHNS, CDR2 SASEGT. In nucleotides, the CDR3 is TGTGCCAGCAGACTCCGGACCGTGGGCACTGAAGCTTTCTTT. Translated: CASRLRTVGTEAFF.

This clonotype turned up a few times. This chain links TRBV29-1 with TRBJ2-5, with no clear D. The CDR3 spans 14 residues. The germline V gene has CDR1 SQVTM and CDR2 ANQGSEA. Trimming left V 6 bases short and J 5 bases short, with 19 bases between. The CDR3 is CSVTPLAPRETQYF. The CDR3 nucleotides read TGCAGCGTGACTCCGTTGGCCCCACGGGAGACCCAGTACTTC.

This clonotype was seen a handful of times. This chain uses TRBV20-1 with TRBJ2-1; 8 positions agree with TRBD2. Trimming cost V 4 bases and J 4 bases; bases outside gene matches: 12. CDR3 size: 16 residues. Germline values: CDR1 DFQATT, CDR2 SNEGSKA (reference sequence). The CDR3 sequence: CSATPERESRYNEQFF. The CDR3 DNA sequence: TGCAGTGCTACCCCGGAGCGGGAGAGTCGGTACAATGAGCAGTTCTTC.

This clonotype came up a few times. The chain uses TRBV6-1 and TRBJ2-7; 10 nucleotides match TRBD1. The CDR3 loop spans 15 amino acids. V lost 6 bases to trimming and J lost 5 bases; unmatched junction nucleotides: 10. Germline assignment: CDR1 MNHNS and CDR2 SASEGT. CDR3 coding DNA: TGTGCCAGCAGCGTGAGGACAGGGGGGAAACACGAGCAGTACTTC. It specifies CASSVRTGGKHEQYF.

The CDR3 DNA reads TGCGCCAGCAGCCAACGGGACAGCTCCTACGAGCAGTACTTC. This sequence encodes CASSQRDSSYEQYF. The chain uses TRBV4-3 and TRBJ2-7; TRBD1 matches at 7 bases. V lost 2 bases and J lost 0; bases outside the gene matches: 1. The CDR3 spans 14 residues. Germline lookup yields CDR1 LGHNA and CDR2 YSLEER.

In its sample, this clonotype was seen many times. The V gene is TRBV7-2, the J gene TRBJ1-5; no reliable D call. Germline V gene lookup returns CDR1 SGHTA and CDR2 FQGNSA. The CDR3 length is 13 residues. V lost 6 bases and J 1 base, leaving 7 bases between the germline ends. The CDR3 loop is CASSFRSNQPQHF. CDR3 in DNA: TGTGCCAGCAGTTTTCGGAGCAATCAGCCCCAGCATTTT.

This chain uses TRBV7-2 with TRBJ2-6, with D possibly being TRBD1 (5 bases). The ends were cut back, 5 bases at V and 5 bases at J, with 19 bases in the middle. This CDR3 has 17 amino acids. CDR1 and CDR2 from the germline V gene are SGHTA and FQGNSA. The CDR3 bases are TGTGCCAGCAGCCCGACGGACATAAAAATTAGGGCCAACGTCCTGACTTTC. This codes for CASSPTDIKIRANVLTF.

This clonotype was counted only a few times. This chain links TRBV4-3 with TRBJ2-7; D may correspond to TRBD1 or TRBD2 (5 bases each). V lost 8 bases to trimming and J lost 0 bases, with 11 bases between them. This CDR3 comprises 13 residues. CDR1 and CDR2 (germline): LGHNA, YSLEER. For the CDR3, the DNA is TGCGCCAGCGCCCTTGGGACCTCCTACGAGCAGTACTTC. Amino acid sequence: CASALGTSYEQYF.

In its sample, this clonotype was seen a few times. This sequence joins TRBV10-2 and TRBJ1-1; possible D gene TRBD1, 6 bases. The germline gives CDR1 WSHSY, CDR2 SAAADI. This CDR3 has 16 residues. V was trimmed by 2 bases and J by 4 bases, leaving 17 bases between them. The CDR3 loop reads CASSEPYRERGTEAFF. In DNA, the CDR3 is TGCGCCAGCAGTGAGCCTTACAGGGAGCGCGGCACTGAAGCTTTCTTT.

The chain couples TRBV4-3 to TRBJ2-3, with 13 bases fitting TRBD2. Per the germline V gene, CDR1 is LGHNA and CDR2 is YSLEER. The V and J ends lost 1 base and 5 bases, in that order; junction bases with no gene match: 3. The CDR3 extends over 16 amino acids. Written as DNA, the CDR3 is TGCGCCAGCAGCCAAGGACTAGCGGGAGGAGAAGATACGCAGTATTTT. Translation: CASSQGLAGGEDTQYF.

This clonotype was detected only a few times. The V call is TRBV28, the J call TRBJ2-7, with D possibly matching TRBD1 (6 bases). Germline values: CDR1 MDHEN, CDR2 SYDVKM. V lost 6 bases and J 2 bases, leaving 14 bases between the germline ends. CDR3 length: 14 residues. As DNA, the CDR3 is TGTGCCAGCAGCCTTGACAGGCCCCCCTACGAGCAGTACTTC. It codes for CASSLDRPPYEQYF.

This clonotype was counted only a few times. This rearrangement joins TRBV5-8 to TRBJ1-5; the D is unclear. The CDR3 is 14 residues long. The V gene lost 0 bases and the J gene lost 3 bases, with 7 bases spanning the gap. Germline V gene sequence: CDR1 SGHTS, CDR2 YDEGEE. The CDR3 sequence is CASSLVTDNQPQHF. For the CDR3, the DNA is TGTGCCAGCAGCTTGGTCACAGACAATCAGCCCCAGCATTTT.

This chain joins TRBV10-3 and TRBJ2-3; D unresolved. V was pared by 3 bases and J by 0 bases, with 7 bases between. The CDR3 sequence is 14 residues long. Germline CDR1 ENHRY, CDR2 SYGVKD. In DNA, the CDR3 is TGTGCCATCAGTGACATGTCTAGCACAGATACGCAGTATTTT. Amino acids: CAISDMSSTDTQYF.

The genes are TRBV7-9 and TRBJ1-2; a possible D gene is TRBD1 (5 bases). Germline V gives CDR1 SEHNR, CDR2 FQNEAQ (reference sequence). This CDR3 spans 12 amino acids. V lost 6 bases and J 6 bases, leaving 11 bases between the germline ends. The CDR3 spells CASSPGTHGYTF. The CDR3 DNA follows: TGTGCCAGCAGTCCCGGGACCCATGGCTACACCTTC.